The clone carrying this TCR beta chain was found many times. What it recognizes is unknown. This entry belongs to a study of naive and memory T cell subsets. Overall study findings and caveats: Possibly reflecting memory cells re-expressing CD45RA, a few larger clonotypes occurred in naive repertoires, especially CD8.

Two oligonucleotides, mixed equimolar, formed the beta constant-region primer covering TRBC1 and TRBC2. Nested alpha and beta constant-region primers with the SP2 primer drove four PCR rounds on ligated cDNA. MiXCR was run by TCRdb on the UMI-ligation and nested PCR reads, yielding one entry per CDR3 protein. Among around 140,000 distinct CDR3 sequences listed, about 20% were seen once. Sequenced input: naive CD8+ T cells from blood. The receptor was isolated from a human donor in good health.

CDR3 sequence reads: CASSQEGTDRTNEQFF. DNA for the CDR3: TGTGCCAGCAGCCAAGAGGGCACCGATCGTACCAATGAGCAGTTCTTC. The chain is built from TRBV3-1 and TRBJ2-1; the D is unclear. Trimming removed 0 bases at V and 6 bases at J, with 15 bases between. CDR3 size: 16 residues. CDR1 and CDR2 (germline): LGHDT, YNNKEL (reference sequence).